This note documents a single T cell receptor beta chain sequence. The CDR3 is 17 amino acids. The junction had 8 bases not matched to a gene; V was cut back by 9 bases and J by 0 bases. Germline assignment: CDR1 LNHDA and CDR2 SQIVND (reference sequence). The protocol was immunoSEQ multiplex PCR, while the TCRdb copy is restricted to in-frame clones and leaves out a portion. The sample has more than 300,000 clones, 85% to 95% seen once; the top ten hold roughly 0.02%. The sample belongs to a study of shared T cell receptors in the human thymus. The sample comprised thymocytes. The chain has TRBV19 and TRBJ2-6; 10 nucleotides align to TRBD2. This TCR was sampled from a human donor. As DNA, the CDR3 is TGTGCCAGCCTCCGACTAGCGGGCTACTCTGGGGCCAACGTCCTGACTTTC. Translated, it gives CASLRLAGYSGANVLTF.